This TCR beta chain was documented in a study of T cells in Graves' hyperthyroidism and ophthalmopathy. TCR beta CDR3 sequences were amplified from RNA transcripts. Using the HTBI primer set, a first-round RT-PCR was run on the TCR CDR3. From the multiplex PCR reads, TCRdb called clonotypes with MiXCR, one entry per CDR3 protein. The sample records around 440,000 distinct CDR3 sequences, 15% to 17% being singletons. The CDR3 contains 14 residues. Trimming took 3 bases from V and 0 from J, leaving 6 bases between them. The V gene's germline CDR1 is DFQATT and CDR2 SNEGSKA (reference sequence). This clonotype occurred many times. In making diagnoses, clinical symptoms, serum thyroxine and TRAb, thyroid ultrasound and orbital computed tomography were all used.

This TCR derives from a woman aged 18-29 years with Graves' hyperthyroidism. The chain joins TRBV20-1 to TRBJ2-6, with D unclear. Sequences were obtained from blood. CDR3 sequence reads: CSARSTSGANVLTF. CDR3 sequence (DNA): TGCAGTGCTAGGTCCACCTCTGGGGCCAACGTCCTGACTTTC.